These 8 T cell receptor beta chains originate from one sample sequenced in a study of monozygotic twins with inflammatory bowel disease. Each CDR3 protein gets one entry in TCRdb, which reprocessed the 5' RACE reads and gives no DNA. This repertoire includes some 440,000 distinct CDR3 sequences. The specimen was blood. The receptors here all came from a human donor with ulcerative colitis or Crohn's disease, or a healthy co-twin of an affected twin (not recorded which).

The CDR3 sequence: CASSVQGGDTGELFF. V gene TRBV6-4 combines with J gene TRBJ2-2; lacking DNA, the TRBD2 call made by TCRdb goes unchecked. Germline CDR1 is MRHNA and CDR2 is SNTAGT. This CDR3 spans 15 amino acids.

The chain is built from TRBV20-1 and TRBJ2-1; TCRdb returns TRBD1, unconfirmable since there is no DNA. The CDR3 extends over 14 amino acids. The germline V gene has CDR1 DFQATT and CDR2 SNEGSKA (reference sequence). The CDR3 here is CSARAGQVINEQFF.

The chain recombines TRBV18 with TRBJ1-1; TCRdb outputs TRBD1, but without DNA this stays unchecked. Germline-derived CDR1 and CDR2 are KGHSH and LQKENI. The CDR3 covers 14 residues. The CDR3 loop is CASSPNRKNTEAFF.

CDR3 protein: CACSSTRPGELFF. This sequence joins TRBV12-3 or TRBV12-4 and TRBJ2-2; the D call from TCRdb, TRBD2, cannot be confirmed without DNA. The length of the CDR3 is 13 residues.

The V gene is TRBV5-6, the J gene TRBJ2-7; TCRdb indicates TRBD1, and absent DNA this call remains unverified. CDR3 size: 14 residues. Germline-derived CDR1 and CDR2 are SGHDT and YYEEEE. The CDR3 loop reads CASSNTGVRDEQYF. Drawing the rest from reference TRBV5-6 and TRBJ2-7, the complete variable domain is DAGVTQSPTHLIKTRGQQVTLRCSPKSGHDTVSWYQQALGQGPQFIFQYYEEEERQRGNFPDRFSGHQFPNYSSELNVNALLLGDSALYLCASSNTGVRDEQYFGPGTRLTVT.

The gene calls are TRBV9 and TRBJ2-3; TCRdb's D call, TRBD2, is unchecked because there is no DNA. Per the germline V gene, CDR1 is SGDLS and CDR2 is YYNGEE. This CDR3 comprises 17 residues. The CDR3 loop reads CASSAGLAGARTDTQYF.

V usage is TRBV6-1 and J usage is TRBJ2-4; the TRBD1 assignment by TCRdb is unverifiable without DNA. Germline assignment: CDR1 MNHNS and CDR2 SASEGT. CDR3 length equals 17 residues. The CDR3 sequence is CASSEWDRGRVGNIQYF.

The rearrangement uses TRBV29-1 and TRBJ2-7; TCRdb gives TRBD2 as the D gene, but with no DNA this cannot be confirmed. From germline, CDR1 is SQVTM and CDR2 ANQGSEA. The CDR3 spans 14 residues. CDR3 residues: CSVGGTSGAYEQYF.